The 24 T cell receptor beta chains below were found in one sample sequenced in a study of T-cell reconstitution after alpha-beta-depleted transplantation in children. A library of TCRbeta sequences, prepared with unique molecular identifiers, was generated. TCRdb re-called the PCR reads through MiXCR, storing one row per CDR3 protein. This repertoire shows hundreds of thousands of distinct CDR3 sequences, around 14% found once; its top ten account for around 0.79%. Sequencing was performed on PBMCs, taken before TCRalphabeta/CD19-depleted stem cell transplant. These receptors all stem from a girl aged 2-10 years with congenital amegakaryocytic thrombocytopenia, due to receive a stem cell transplant.

This clonotype appeared a few times. V is TRBV7-8 and J is TRBJ2-4; 7 nucleotides align to TRBD1. The CDR3 sequence is 19 residues long. V was pared by 5 bases and J by 0 bases, with 16 bases of the junction left unmatched. Germline V gene data show CDR1 as SGHVS and CDR2 as FQNEAQ. The CDR3 nucleotides read TGTGCCAGCAGCCAATTAGCCCCCTGGGACAGTCTAGCCAAAAACATTCAGTACTTC. As protein: CASSQLAPWDSLAKNIQYF.

This clonotype was recorded at least ten times. The chain is built from TRBV29-1 and TRBJ2-3, with TRBD2 identical over 12 bases. Germline V gene sequence: CDR1 SQVTM, CDR2 ANQGSEA. V was clipped by 5 bases and J by 2 bases; unmatched bases: 8. The CDR3 runs to 16 residues. Here the CDR3 DNA reads TGCAGCGTTCGACCCGGACTAGCGGGGTACACAGATACGCAGTATTTT. Translating gives CSVRPGLAGYTDTQYF.

This rearrangement joins TRBV5-5 to TRBJ2-1, with D perhaps TRBD2 (5 bases). Looked up from germline, CDR1 is SGHKS and CDR2 is YYEKEE (reference sequence). The V end was cut by 3 bases, the J end by 8 bases, with 15 bases between. The length of the CDR3 is 14 residues. The CDR3 bases are TGTGCCAGCAGCTATTCACTAGGAACTGATGAGCAGTTCTTC. The encoded protein is CASSYSLGTDEQFF.

This sequence joins TRBV20-1 and TRBJ2-1; TRBD2 matches at 11 bases. From germline, CDR1 is DFQATT and CDR2 SNEGSKA (reference sequence). The junction had 20 bases not matched to a gene; V was cut back by 6 bases and J by 10 bases. The CDR3 has 17 residues. CDR3 bases: TGCAGTGCCCTAGCCCCTGAGACTAGCGGGATCGTAGAGGAGCAGTTCTTC. Amino acids: CSALAPETSGIVEEQFF.

This clonotype was recorded at least ten times. This rearrangement joins TRBV27 to TRBJ1-1, with D perhaps TRBD1 (5 bases). The V and J ends lost 3 bases and 11 bases respectively, with 22 bases between them. Per the germline V gene, CDR1 is MNHEY and CDR2 is SMNVEV (reference sequence). CDR3 length equals 15 residues. CDR3 sequence (DNA): TGTGCCAGCAGTTTCTCGACGGGGGGGGAGGCGGAGGCTTTCTTT. Protein product: CASSFSTGGEAEAFF.

At least ten counts were recorded for this clonotype. The rearrangement joins TRBV7-9 to TRBJ2-7; 11 bases are shared with TRBD2. Germline values: CDR1 SEHNR, CDR2 FQNEAQ (reference sequence). This CDR3 has 14 residues. With V trimmed by 5 bases and J by 4 bases, 4 bases remained unmatched. CDR3 region: CASSMGLAEYEQYF. CDR3 nucleotide sequence: TGTGCCAGCAGCATGGGACTAGCGGAATACGAGCAGTACTTC. Variable domain in full (rest from reference TRBV7-9 and TRBJ2-7): DTGVSQNPRHKITKRGQNVTFRCDPISEHNRLYWYRQTLGQGPEFLTYFQNEAQLEKSRLLSDRFSAERPKGSFSTLEIQRTEQGDSAMYLCASSMGLAEYEQYFGPGTRLTVT.

This clonotype was detected only a few times. This sequence joins TRBV5-1 and TRBJ2-7; D remains unclear. With 0 bases removed from V and 2 bases from J, the gap between germline ends came to 9 bases. There are 14 residues in the CDR3. Germline V gene sequence: CDR1 SGHRS, CDR2 YFSETQ. Here the CDR3 DNA reads TGCGCCAGCAGCTTGGGGGCAGCCCCCTACGAGCAGTACTTC. Encoded protein: CASSLGAAPYEQYF.

The sample holds many counts of this clonotype. This chain's CDR3 is CASSLARGYEQYF. The CDR3 nucleotides are TGCGCCAGCAGCTTGGCCAGGGGCTACGAGCAGTACTTC. The chain links TRBV5-1 to TRBJ2-7, with D possibly TRBD1 on 6 matching bases. Trimming shortened V by 0 bases and J by 3 bases, and 7 bases separated the two germline ends. CDR1 and CDR2 from the germline V gene are SGHRS and YFSETQ. The CDR3 totals 13 residues.

This clonotype appeared many times. The rearrangement links TRBV15 to TRBJ1-6; D call uncertain. The V gene's germline CDR1 is LNHNV and CDR2 YYDKDF (reference sequence). CDR3 length equals 12 residues. V was shortened by 0 bases and J by 14 bases, with 8 bases between the two germline ends. CDR3 coding DNA: TGTGCCACCAGCAGAGACTCCCACACCCTCCACTTT. Protein sequence: CATSRDSHTLHF.

This chain uses TRBV5-1 with TRBJ1-3; tentative D call: TRBD1 (6 bases). Between the trimmed V and J ends, which lost 4 bases and 0 bases, there was a span of 17 bases. The V gene's germline CDR1 is SGHRS and CDR2 YFSETQ. This CDR3 spans 17 amino acids. The CDR3 DNA reads TGCGCCAGCAGCATTGACAGGACCGCTGTCTCTGGAAACACCATATATTTT. As protein: CASSIDRTAVSGNTIYF.

The rearrangement links TRBV7-8 to TRBJ2-1, with D perhaps TRBD2 (5 bases). This CDR3 is built from 14 residues. CDR1 is SGHVS and CDR2 is FQNEAQ in the germline V gene. Trimming removed 6 bases from V and 7 bases from J, with 16 bases in between. Here the CDR3 reads CASRLSRRGNEQFF. DNA of the CDR3: TGTGCCAGCAGGTTATCACGGCGAGGGAATGAGCAGTTCTTC.

This clonotype was seen many times. V and J are TRBV27 and TRBJ2-7, with D perhaps matching TRBD1 or TRBD2 (6 bases each). Germline CDR1 reads MNHEY; CDR2 reads SMNVEV (reference sequence). This CDR3 contains 14 residues. Trimming took off 5 bases at V and 3 bases at J, with 14 bases between the two ends. The CDR3 loop reads CASSITGGGYEQYF. CDR3 nucleotides: TGTGCCAGCAGTATCACAGGAGGGGGCTACGAGCAGTACTTC.

This clonotype appeared a few times. The chain links TRBV20-1 to TRBJ2-1; 11 positions match TRBD2. J lost 6 bases, V lost 5 bases, and 12 bases had no gene match. Germline values: CDR1 DFQATT, CDR2 SNEGSKA (reference sequence). This CDR3 spans 16 amino acids. The CDR3, as DNA: TGCAGTGCTCGGTTGTGGACTAGCGGGTTCTCCAATGAGCAGTTCTTC. Translating gives CSARLWTSGFSNEQFF.

In this sample, this clonotype turned up many times. The chain uses TRBV20-1 and TRBJ1-5, with a weak D call TRBD1 (6 bases). V was trimmed by 0 bases and J by 6 bases, leaving 15 bases between them. This CDR3 is 15 amino acids long. The germline gives CDR1 DFQATT, CDR2 SNEGSKA (reference sequence). This CDR3 reads CSAREQNRVGQPQHF. The DNA for the CDR3 is TGCAGTGCTAGAGAACAAAACAGGGTTGGTCAGCCCCAGCATTTT.

In this sample, this clonotype turned up many times. V usage is TRBV5-1 and J usage is TRBJ1-1; D not certain. The CDR3 runs 14 residues. The V gene lost 4 bases and the J gene lost 1 base, with 11 bases spanning the gap. Germline V gene sequence: CDR1 SGHRS, CDR2 YFSETQ. The CDR3 bases are TGCGCCAGCAGCGGTACAGTTGGGAACACTGAAGCTTTCTTT. This translates into CASSGTVGNTEAFF.

CDR3 in DNA: TGCGCCAGCAGCTTGAGGAGTCACGGCGAAAAACTGTTTTTT. Protein product: CASSLRSHGEKLFF. The chain recombines TRBV5-1 with TRBJ1-4; D ambiguous. This CDR3 region has 14 residues. The V end lost 1 base, the J end lost 8 bases, and 12 bases lay between the germline ends. CDR1 and CDR2 (germline): SGHRS, YFSETQ.

This chain links TRBV7-3 with TRBJ2-1; 8 positions match TRBD2. V trimming: 2 bases; J trimming: 4 bases; junction bases outside the gene matches: 13. Germline V gives CDR1 SGHTA, CDR2 FQGTGA. The CDR3 sequence is 18 residues long. CDR3 in DNA: TGTGCCAGCAGCTTAGGTGGACCAGCGGGAGCGGGATACAATGAGCAGTTCTTC. Residues: CASSLGGPAGAGYNEQFF.

This clonotype has just a few counts. The CDR3 DNA sequence: TGTGCCAGCAGCTTAGAACAGGGATCCCCACCCCTCCACTTT. This translates into CASSLEQGSPPLHF. The chain links TRBV7-9 to TRBJ1-6; possibly TRBD1 for D (6 bases). V lost 1 base and J 11 bases, leaving 12 bases between the germline ends. This CDR3 is 14 amino acids long. The germline V gene encodes CDR1 SEHNR and CDR2 FQNEAQ (reference sequence).

This clonotype was seen ten or more times. The chain employs TRBV20-1 and TRBJ2-1; possibly TRBD2 for D (5 bases). The CDR3 length is 12 residues. Germline V lookup: CDR1 DFQATT, CDR2 SNEGSKA (reference sequence). The ends were cut back, 5 bases at V and 4 bases at J, with 9 bases in the middle. CDR3 sequence reads: CSAEGDYNEQFF. In DNA form, the CDR3 reads TGCAGTGCTGAGGGAGATTACAATGAGCAGTTCTTC.

This clonotype was detected only a few times. The chain employs TRBV20-1 and TRBJ2-7, with TRBD2 identical over 8 bases. CDR1 and CDR2 from the germline V gene are DFQATT and SNEGSKA (reference sequence). This CDR3 has 14 amino acids. V lost 3 bases, J lost 6 bases, and 10 bases stayed unmatched. This chain's CDR3 is CSASGAGGHSEQYF. In DNA, the CDR3 is TGCAGTGCTAGCGGTGCGGGAGGACACTCCGAGCAGTACTTC.

The genes are TRBV20-1 and TRBJ1-3; 7 nucleotides align to TRBD1. Per the germline V gene, CDR1 is DFQATT and CDR2 is SNEGSKA (reference sequence). The CDR3 runs 13 residues. Losses at the gene ends were 3 bases for V and 2 bases for J; bases not matched to a gene: 1. Here the CDR3 DNA reads TGCAGTGCTAGTGACAGGGCTGGAAACACCATATATTTT. Translation: CSASDRAGNTIYF.

There are many counts of this clonotype. The V gene is TRBV20-1, the J gene TRBJ2-7; no clear D gene. This CDR3 has 12 residues. Trimming shortened V by 5 bases and J by 1 base, and 9 bases separated the two germline ends. The germline V gene has CDR1 DFQATT and CDR2 SNEGSKA (reference sequence). Written as DNA, the CDR3 is TGCAGTGCTCAAGGACCTTCCTACGAGCAGTACTTC. Translation: CSAQGPSYEQYF.

This clonotype was detected ten times or more. This chain joins TRBV20-1 and TRBJ1-4; the D gene is possibly TRBD1 (6 bases). CDR1 and CDR2 from the germline V gene are DFQATT and SNEGSKA (reference sequence). V was trimmed by 3 bases and J by 7 bases, leaving 15 bases between them. This CDR3 has 14 amino acids. In DNA form, the CDR3 reads TGCAGTGCTAGCAGGGGCTGGGAGGGTGAAAAACTGTTTTTT. Its translation: CSASRGWEGEKLFF.

This clonotype was counted many times. This sequence joins TRBV5-1 and TRBJ2-5; D gene ambiguous. Germline V lookup: CDR1 SGHRS, CDR2 YFSETQ. The CDR3 is 14 residues long. Trimming cost V 0 bases and J 3 bases, with 9 bases left between them. The CDR3 DNA is TGCGCCAGCAGCTTGGCTAGTTCAGAAGAGACCCAGTACTTC. Residues: CASSLASSEETQYF.